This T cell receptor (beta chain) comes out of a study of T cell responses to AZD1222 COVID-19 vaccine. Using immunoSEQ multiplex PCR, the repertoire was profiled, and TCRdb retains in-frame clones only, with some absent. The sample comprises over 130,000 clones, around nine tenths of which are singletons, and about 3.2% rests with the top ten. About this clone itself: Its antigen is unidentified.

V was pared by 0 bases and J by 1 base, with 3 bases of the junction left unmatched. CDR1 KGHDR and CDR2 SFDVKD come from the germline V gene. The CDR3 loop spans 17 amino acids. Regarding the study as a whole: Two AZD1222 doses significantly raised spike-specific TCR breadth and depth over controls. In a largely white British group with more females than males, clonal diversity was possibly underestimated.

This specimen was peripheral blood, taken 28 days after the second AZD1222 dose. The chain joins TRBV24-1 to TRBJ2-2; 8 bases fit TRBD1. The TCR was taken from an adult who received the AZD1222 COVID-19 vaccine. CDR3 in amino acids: CATSDLLGTGNTGELFF. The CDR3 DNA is TGTGCCACCAGTGATTTGCTTGGGACAGGGAACACCGGGGAGCTGTTTTTT.